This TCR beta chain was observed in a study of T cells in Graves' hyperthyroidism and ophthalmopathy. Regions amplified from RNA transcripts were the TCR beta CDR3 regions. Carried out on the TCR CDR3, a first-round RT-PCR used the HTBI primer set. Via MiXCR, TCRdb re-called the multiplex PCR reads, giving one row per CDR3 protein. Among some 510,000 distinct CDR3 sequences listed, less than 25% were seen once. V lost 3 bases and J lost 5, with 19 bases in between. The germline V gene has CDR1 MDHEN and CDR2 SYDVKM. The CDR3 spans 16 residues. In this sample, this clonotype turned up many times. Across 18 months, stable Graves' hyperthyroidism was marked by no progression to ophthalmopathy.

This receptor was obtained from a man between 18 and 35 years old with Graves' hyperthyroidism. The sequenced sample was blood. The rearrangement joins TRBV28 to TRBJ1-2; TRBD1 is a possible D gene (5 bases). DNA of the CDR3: TGTGCCAGCAGTTTTTTAGGAACCAGGGTTGGGTATGGCTACACCTTC. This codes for CASSFLGTRVGYGYTF.